Reported below is one T cell receptor beta chain. The source of the sample is a study of technical replicates of blood from a handful of donors. The assay was immunoSEQ multiplex PCR, and TCRdb's table has in-frame clones only and misses some. The sample lists around 62,000 clones, more than 95% occurring once. CDR3 size: 13 residues. CDR1 and CDR2 (germline): SGHRS, YFSETQ. Trimming took 5 bases from V and 4 from J, leaving 10 bases between them. The chain couples TRBV5-1 to TRBJ2-1, with TRBD1 as a possible D gene (5 bases). Sequenced material: T cells isolated from PBMCs. The TCR sequence derives from a human donor in good health. The CDR3 loop reads CASSLDTYNEQFF. In nucleotides, the CDR3 is TGCGCCAGCAGTCTGGACACTTACAATGAGCAGTTCTTC.